This T cell receptor (beta chain) was recorded in a study of T cell repertoires in cytomegalovirus infection. Only a few counts were recorded for this clonotype. The antigen is not known. This CDR3 comprises 16 residues. The germline V gene has CDR1 SGHVS and CDR2 FNYEAQ. V trimming: 1 base; J trimming: 5 bases; junction bases outside the gene matches: 5. TCRdb reanalysed the reads using MiXCR and keeps one entry per CDR3 protein. The sample carries roughly 130,000 distinct CDR3 sequences, 20% to 30% recorded once. The receptor's source is a human donor in good health (CMV status not recorded). Some clones in this sample may be carry-over from other donors' samples. Sequences were obtained from PBMCs, sequenced either directly or after in vitro stimulation (not recorded which). The chain joins TRBV7-6 to TRBJ2-2; 9 bases match TRBD2. The CDR3 loop reads CASSLVAGERTGELFF. In nucleotides, the CDR3 is TGTGCCAGCAGCTTAGTAGCGGGAGAAAGAACCGGGGAGCTGTTTTTT.